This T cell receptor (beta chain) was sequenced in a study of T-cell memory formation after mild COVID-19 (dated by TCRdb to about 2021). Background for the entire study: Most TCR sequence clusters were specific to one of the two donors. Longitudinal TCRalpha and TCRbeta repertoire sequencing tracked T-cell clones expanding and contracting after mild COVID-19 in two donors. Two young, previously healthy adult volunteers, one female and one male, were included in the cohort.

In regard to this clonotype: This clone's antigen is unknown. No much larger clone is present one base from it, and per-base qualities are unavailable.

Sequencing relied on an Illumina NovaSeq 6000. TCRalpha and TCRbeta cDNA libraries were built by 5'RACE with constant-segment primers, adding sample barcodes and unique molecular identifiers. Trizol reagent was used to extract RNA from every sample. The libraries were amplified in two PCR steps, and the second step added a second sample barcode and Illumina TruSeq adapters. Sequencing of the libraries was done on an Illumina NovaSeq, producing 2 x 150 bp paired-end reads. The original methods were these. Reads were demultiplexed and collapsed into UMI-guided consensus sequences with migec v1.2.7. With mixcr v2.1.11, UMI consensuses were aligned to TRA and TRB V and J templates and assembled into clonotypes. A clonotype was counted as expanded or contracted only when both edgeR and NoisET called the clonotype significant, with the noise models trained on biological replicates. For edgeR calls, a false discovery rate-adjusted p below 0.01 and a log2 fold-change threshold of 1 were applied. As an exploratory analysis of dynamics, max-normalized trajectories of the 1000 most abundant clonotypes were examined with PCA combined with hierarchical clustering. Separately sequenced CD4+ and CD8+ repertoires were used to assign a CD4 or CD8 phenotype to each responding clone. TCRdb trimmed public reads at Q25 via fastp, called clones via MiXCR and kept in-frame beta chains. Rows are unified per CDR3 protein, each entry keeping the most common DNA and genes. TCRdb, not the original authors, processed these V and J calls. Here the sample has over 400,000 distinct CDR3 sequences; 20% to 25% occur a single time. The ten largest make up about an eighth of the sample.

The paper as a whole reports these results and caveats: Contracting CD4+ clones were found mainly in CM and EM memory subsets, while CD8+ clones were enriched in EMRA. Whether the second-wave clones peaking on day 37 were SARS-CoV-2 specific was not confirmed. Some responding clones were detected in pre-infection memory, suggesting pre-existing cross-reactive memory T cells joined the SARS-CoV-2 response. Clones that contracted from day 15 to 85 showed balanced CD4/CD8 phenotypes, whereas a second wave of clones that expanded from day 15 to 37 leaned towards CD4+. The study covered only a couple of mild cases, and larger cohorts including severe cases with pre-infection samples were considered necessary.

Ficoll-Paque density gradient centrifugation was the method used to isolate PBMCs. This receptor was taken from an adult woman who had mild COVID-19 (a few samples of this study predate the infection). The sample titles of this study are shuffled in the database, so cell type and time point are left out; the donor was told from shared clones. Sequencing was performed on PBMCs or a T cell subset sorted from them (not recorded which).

The nucleotide sequence is given as TGTGCCAGCAGCTTAGTGCGTGCCGGGGAGCTGTTTTTT. Translated, this is CASSLVRAGELFF. The rearranged segments are TRBV7-9 and TRBJ2-2; no confident D gene assignment can be made. The germline ends are 6 bases apart after V is trimmed by 1 base and J by 6 bases. The CDR3 measures 13 amino acids from cysteine to phenylalanine. Only the CDR3 DNA stays, 39 bases, in frame from base 1. CDR1 SEHNR and CDR2 FQNEAQ were looked up in the germline V gene (reference sequence).